Listed here are 30 T cell receptor beta chains from one sample, sequenced in a study of blood T cell repertoires in COVID-19. Repertoires were generated with immunoSEQ multiplex PCR, while TCRdb's copy carries only in-frame clones and drops some. The sample consists of approximately 110,000 clones, around 89% of them appearing once. The sample was peripheral blood. Receptors originate from a woman aged 45-65 years with acute or convalescent COVID-19.

The chain combines TRBV7-2 with TRBJ2-1; D unresolved. From germline, CDR1 is SGHTA and CDR2 FQGNSA. The CDR3 consists of 15 residues. The V and J ends lost 2 bases and 4 bases respectively, with 12 bases between them. CDR3 region: CASSLNSIAYNEQFF. The CDR3 DNA sequence: TGTGCCAGCAGCTTAAACAGTATCGCTTACAATGAGCAGTTCTTC. The variable domain in full, with the rest retrieved from reference TRBV7-2 and TRBJ2-1, is GAGVSQSPSNKVTEKGKDVELRCDPISGHTALYWYRQSLGQGLEFLIYFQGNSAPDKSGLPSDRFSAERTGGSVSTLTIQRTQQEDSAVYLCASSLNSIAYNEQFFGPGTRLTVL.

The chain employs TRBV28 and TRBJ1-5; the D gene is possibly TRBD1 (6 bases). Trimming left V 3 bases short and J 7 bases short, with 13 bases between. This CDR3 is built from 14 residues. Germline CDR1 MDHEN, CDR2 SYDVKM. The CDR3, as DNA: TGTGCCAGCAGTTTTGCAGGGGTTGAACAGCCCCAGCATTTT. Translated: CASSFAGVEQPQHF.

V is TRBV4-2 and J is TRBJ2-5; tentative D call: TRBD2 (6 bases). CDR1 is LGHNA and CDR2 is YNFKEQ in the germline V gene. There are 14 residues in the CDR3. The ends were cut back, 7 bases at V and 4 bases at J, with 16 bases in the middle. The CDR3 DNA reads TGTGCCAGCAACCGGGGGTTGGGCGGAGAGACCCAGTACTTC. Translated: CASNRGLGGETQYF.

The chain joins TRBV11-2 to TRBJ1-6; unclear D gene. Germline V lookup: CDR1 SGHAT, CDR2 FQNNGV. The CDR3 contains 14 residues. Trimming cost V 1 base and J 8 bases, with 9 bases left between them. The CDR3 DNA reads as TGTGCCAGCAGCTTAGGTGCACGCGATTCACCCCTCCACTTT. This gives the protein CASSLGARDSPLHF.

The CDR3 sequence: CASSQDPTGGADYGYTF. Here the CDR3 DNA reads TGTGCCAGCAGCCAAGATCCGACAGGGGGCGCGGACTATGGCTACACCTTC. The chain uses TRBV3-1 (or the pseudogene TRBV3-2) and TRBJ1-2, with TRBD1 matching over 10 bases. There are 17 residues in the CDR3. Trimming cost V 0 bases and J 3 bases; bases outside gene matches: 7. CDR1 and CDR2 from the germline V gene are LGHDT and YNNKEL (reference sequence).

The chain couples TRBV3-1 (or the pseudogene TRBV3-2) to TRBJ2-2; 10 bases are shared with TRBD1. CDR1 LGHDT and CDR2 YNNKEL come from the germline V gene (reference sequence). J gave up 7 bases and V 1 base, and 3 bases lay outside the gene matches. CDR3 length: 15 amino acids. The CDR3 DNA reads as TGTGCCAGCAGCCAAGGGCGGGACAGGGGCGGGGAGCTGTTTTTT. Encoded protein: CASSQGRDRGGELFF.

The V call is TRBV28, the J call TRBJ1-1; D may be TRBD1 (6 bases). The CDR3 is 16 residues long. Trimming shortened V by 1 base and J by 5 bases, and 17 bases separated the two germline ends. Germline V gene lookup returns CDR1 MDHEN and CDR2 SYDVKM. DNA of the CDR3: TGTGCCAGCAGTTTATTGGTCGGGGGGCAAGTAACTGAAGCTTTCTTT. Its translation is CASSLLVGGQVTEAFF.

The V and J genes are TRBV24-1 and TRBJ2-1; D possibly corresponds to TRBD2 (5 bases). The V gene lost 2 bases and the J gene lost 0 bases, with 10 bases spanning the gap. The CDR3 is made up of 16 amino acids. Germline values: CDR1 KGHDR, CDR2 SFDVKD. The CDR3 spells CATSDWKRSSYNEQFF. The DNA for the CDR3 is TGTGCCACCAGTGATTGGAAGCGGAGCTCCTACAATGAGCAGTTCTTC.

The CDR3 is CASSISGGLGMSTEAFF. The CDR3 DNA reads TGTGCCAGTAGTATATCAGGCGGACTTGGTATGAGCACTGAAGCTTTCTTT. The chain recombines TRBV19 with TRBJ1-1; the D is unclear. Trimming cost V 2 bases and J 4 bases, with 20 bases left between them. The germline CDR1 and CDR2 sequences are LNHDA and SQIVND (reference sequence). The CDR3 totals 17 residues.

The CDR3 sequence is CASSLGSGVEETQYF. The CDR3 DNA follows: TGTGCCAGCAGCTTAGGATCAGGGGTGGAAGAGACCCAGTACTTC. J is TRBJ2-5 and V is TRBV7-9; D may be TRBD1 (6 bases). Germline V gene lookup returns CDR1 SEHNR and CDR2 FQNEAQ (reference sequence). CDR3 length: 15 residues. V lost 1 base and J lost 3, with 12 bases in between. The whole variable domain, remainder taken from reference TRBV7-9 and TRBJ2-5, is DTGVSQNPRHKITKRGQNVTFRCDPISEHNRLYWYRQTLGQGPEFLTYFQNEAQLEKSRLLSDRFSAERPKGSFSTLEIQRTEQGDSAMYLCASSLGSGVEETQYFGPGTRLLVL.

V usage is TRBV24-1 and J usage is TRBJ1-1, with TRBD1 as a possible D gene (5 bases). The V gene's germline CDR1 is KGHDR and CDR2 SFDVKD. Trimming stripped 9 bases from V and 1 base from J, with 11 bases between. The CDR3 contains 13 residues. CDR3 residues: CATAGGRNTEAFF. CDR3 DNA: TGTGCCACCGCCGGGGGGAGGAACACTGAAGCTTTCTTT.

The chain uses TRBV6-1 and TRBJ1-2; D possibly corresponds to TRBD1 (6 bases). The CDR3 covers 17 residues. The germline V and J ends were trimmed by 4 bases and 5 bases, with 23 bases remaining between them. From germline, CDR1 is MNHNS and CDR2 SASEGT. In nucleotides, the CDR3 is TGTGCCAGCAGTGCCGCGATTAAACAGGGATTTGGGTATGGCTACACCTTC. Translation gives CASSAAIKQGFGYGYTF.

V gene TRBV19 combines with J gene TRBJ2-1, with TRBD2 matching over 10 bases. Germline CDR1 is LNHDA and CDR2 is SQIVND (reference sequence). With 4 bases clipped from V and 8 bases from J, the junction kept 8 bases outside the gene matches. The CDR3 has 15 amino acids. CDR3 residues: CASSRGGTSAHEQFF. The CDR3 DNA is TGTGCCAGTAGTAGGGGGGGGACTAGCGCCCATGAGCAGTTCTTC.

This clone was seen only a few times. The chain joins TRBV6-1 to TRBJ1-2; D is ambiguous. Germline CDR1 reads MNHNS; CDR2 reads SASEGT. V lost 0 bases to trimming and J lost 4 bases, with 15 bases between them. The CDR3 contains 16 residues. The CDR3 spells CASSEAIWEAFYGYTF. For the CDR3, the DNA is TGTGCCAGCAGTGAAGCGATATGGGAGGCCTTCTATGGCTACACCTTC.

The rearrangement joins TRBV30 to TRBJ1-1; 10 bases are a match to TRBD1. With V trimmed by 5 bases and J by 4 bases, 1 base remained unmatched. The CDR3 contains 12 residues. From germline, CDR1 is GTSNPN and CDR2 SVGIG (reference sequence). Here the CDR3 DNA reads TGTGCCTGGGGGACAGGGGTCACTGAAGCTTTCTTT. Protein: CAWGTGVTEAFF. Using reference TRBV30 and TRBJ1-1 for the parts outside the CDR3, the full variable domain is SQTIHQWPATLVQPVGSPLSLECTVEGTSNPNLYWYRQAAGRGLQLLFYSVGIGQISSEVPQNLSASRPQDRQFILSSKKLLLSDSGFYLCAWGTGVTEAFFGQGTRLTVV.

This chain joins TRBV4-3 and TRBJ2-1; 14 bases fit TRBD2. Germline V CDR1 and CDR2: LGHNA, YSLEER. CDR3 length: 16 residues. The J segment lost 4 bases and the V segment lost 6 bases, leaving 5 bases of the junction unmatched. The CDR3 nucleotides are TGCGCCAGCAGTCCGGGGACTAGCGGGAGTTACAATGAGCAGTTCTTC. Translated: CASSPGTSGSYNEQFF.

This clone was observed once. This sequence joins TRBV3-1 (or the pseudogene TRBV3-2) and TRBJ1-6; D remains ambiguous. In germline, CDR1 is LGHDT, CDR2 YNNKEL (reference sequence). Between the trimmed V and J ends, which lost 5 bases and 1 base, there was a span of 21 bases. The CDR3 covers 19 residues. The CDR3 protein is CASSLTNPFVRSYNSPLHF. In DNA, the CDR3 is TGTGCCAGCAGCTTAACAAACCCGTTTGTGAGGTCCTATAATTCACCCCTCCACTTT.

A word on this clone: The same CDR3 also results from other DNA sequences found in this sample. This chain uses TRBV28 with TRBJ1-1; D gene ambiguous. V was cut by 3 bases and J by 3 bases, with 5 bases left in between. The CDR3 totals 12 residues. Germline-derived CDR1 and CDR2 are MDHEN and SYDVKM. The CDR3 bases are TGTGCCAGCAGTTTGGGCGACACTGAAGCTTTCTTT. As protein: CASSLGDTEAFF.

The gene calls are TRBV5-4 and TRBJ2-1; 8 positions agree with TRBD1. The junction had 7 bases not matched to a gene; V was cut back by 0 bases and J by 5 bases. The V gene's germline CDR1 is SGHNT and CDR2 YYREEE (reference sequence). The length of the CDR3 is 16 residues. This chain's CDR3 is CASSLASTGGHNEQFF. Written as DNA, the CDR3 is TGTGCCAGCAGCTTGGCCAGTACAGGGGGGCACAATGAGCAGTTCTTC.

As to this clone: At one end, the junction sequence differs from germline, possibly due to a read error. The chain couples TRBV5-1 to TRBJ1-1, with unresolved D. The CDR3 sequence is 13 residues long. Germline V gene data show CDR1 as SGHRS and CDR2 as YFSETQ. CDR3 sequence: CASRLAWHTEAFF. In DNA form, the CDR3 reads TGCGCCAGCAGATTGGCCTGGCACACTGAAGCTTTCTTT.

This chain uses TRBV29-1 with TRBJ2-3, with 7 bases fitting TRBD1. V was clipped by 4 bases and J by 8 bases; unmatched bases: 9. Looked up from germline, CDR1 is SQVTM and CDR2 is ANQGSEA. The CDR3 consists of 13 residues. CDR3 DNA sequence: TGCAGCGTTGGGTACAGGGGCCGAAGTACGCAGTATTTT. It yields the protein CSVGYRGRSTQYF.

This clone is a singleton in its sample. V and J are TRBV7-9 and TRBJ1-1; tentative D call: TRBD1 (6 bases). Germline V gene data show CDR1 as SEHNR and CDR2 as FQNEAQ (reference sequence). The CDR3 length is 14 residues. V was cut by 5 bases and J by 0 bases, with 10 bases left in between. The CDR3 sequence: CASSPGAMNTEAFF. The DNA of the CDR3 is TGTGCCAGCAGCCCAGGGGCCATGAACACTGAAGCTTTCTTT.

The gene calls are TRBV30 and TRBJ1-3; no firm D call. Per germline, CDR1 GTSNPN and CDR2 SVGIG (reference sequence). The CDR3 spans 16 residues. The V gene lost 0 bases and the J gene lost 4 bases, with 16 bases spanning the gap. For the CDR3, the DNA is TGTGCCTGGAGTGTAAGAGGGAAGGCGGCGGGAAACACCATATATTTT. It is translated as CAWSVRGKAAGNTIYF.

The chain combines TRBV28 with TRBJ1-2; D not certain. V lost 5 bases and J 4 bases, leaving 14 bases between the germline ends. From germline, CDR1 is MDHEN and CDR2 SYDVKM. The CDR3 is made up of 14 amino acids. CDR3 loop: CASSTRGEGYGYTF. Here the CDR3 DNA reads TGTGCCAGCAGTACGCGTGGGGAGGGCTATGGCTACACCTTC.

This clone was picked up one time. V gene TRBV19 combines with J gene TRBJ1-1; TRBD1 is a possible D gene (5 bases). Germline CDR1 LNHDA, CDR2 SQIVND (reference sequence). Trimming removed 7 bases from V and 2 bases from J, with 14 bases in between. This CDR3 has 14 residues. CDR3 DNA: TGTGCCAGTACCACACAGACAGTTAACACTGAAGCTTTCTTT. This codes for CASTTQTVNTEAFF.

This clone was counted only a few times. The V gene is TRBV7-9, the J gene TRBJ1-5; D gene ambiguous. CDR1 and CDR2 (germline): SEHNR, FQNEAQ (reference sequence). Trimming removed 1 base from V and 7 bases from J, with 8 bases in between. CDR3 size: 13 residues. The CDR3 region has the DNA TGTGCCAGCAGCTTAGAGGAGCTCCAGCCCCAGCATTTT. Its translation: CASSLEELQPQHF.

This clone was observed a single time. At one of its ends the junction is not consistent with the germline gene, which may arise from a read error. The chain carries TRBV29-1 and TRBJ2-1; TRBD2 matches 9 bases. The CDR3 spans 14 residues. The germline CDR1 and CDR2 sequences are SQVTM and ANQGSEA. CDR3 in DNA: TGCCGCGTTGACGCGGGGGGGGGTTACAATGAGCAGTTCTTC. It specifies CRVDAGGGYNEQFF.

This chain uses TRBV7-9 with TRBJ1-5, with D perhaps TRBD1 (5 bases). Germline V gives CDR1 SEHNR, CDR2 FQNEAQ (reference sequence). The CDR3 has 13 residues. The V end lost 2 bases, the J end lost 6 bases, and 8 bases lay between the germline ends. The CDR3 DNA follows: TGTGCCAGCAGCTTAAGCGGGGGTCAGCCCCAGCATTTT. Encoded protein: CASSLSGGQPQHF.

The gene calls are TRBV11-3 and TRBJ2-2, with unresolved D. Germline V CDR1 and CDR2: SGHNT, YENEEA. The CDR3 runs to 17 residues. Between the trimmed V and J ends, which lost 0 bases and 0 bases, there was a span of 11 bases. The CDR3, as DNA: TGTGCCAGCAGCTTAGATAGCAACGGCGCGAACACCGGGGAGCTGTTTTTT. Residues: CASSLDSNGANTGELFF.

This chain connects TRBV14 to TRBJ1-1; no reliable D call. V was trimmed by 0 bases and J by 6 bases, leaving 20 bases between them. The germline CDR1 and CDR2 sequences are SGHDN and FVKESK. The CDR3 is 17 amino acids. The CDR3 nucleotides are TGTGCCAGCAGCCAAGACTTTGTGGAGGGAGAAGTAGCTGAAGCTTTCTTT. Translated, it gives CASSQDFVEGEVAEAFF.